This is a list of T cell receptor beta chains from one sample in a study of blood T cell repertoires in COVID-19. The repertoire was sequenced with immunoSEQ multiplex PCR; TCRdb's copy has only in-frame clones and lacks some. The data hold some 250,000 clones, with approximately 86% observed a single time. The sequenced sample consisted of peripheral blood. These receptors were obtained from a woman aged 25 to 39 with acute or convalescent COVID-19. The CDR3 runs from the conserved cysteine through the conserved F or W. The D gene is left open where the match is weak. For some rows the clone size is stated as once, few or many, or as a class when expanded; others skip it.

D gene,clone size,V gene,J gene,CDR3 protein,CDR3 DNA
-,-,TRBV21-1,TRBJ1-2,CASSGQVFYGYTF,TGTGCCAGCTCGGGACAGGTATTTTATGGCTACACCTTC
TRBD1,-,TRBV7-9,TRBJ2-5,CASSLVGDRGRETQYF,TGTGCCAGCAGCTTAGTGGGTGACAGGGGGCGAGAGACCCAGTACTTC
-,once,TRBV5-1,TRBJ2-7,CASSPDRPSYEQYF,TGCGCCAGCAGCCCAGACAGGCCCTCCTACGAGCAGTACTTC
TRBD1,-,TRBV18,TRBJ2-1,CASSLHPGTGTYNEQFF,TGTGCCAGCTCACTACACCCCGGGACAGGGACTTACAATGAGCAGTTCTTC
-,once,TRBV3-1/TRBV3-2,TRBJ1-3,CASSQGQGGGNTIYF,TGTGCCAGCAGCCAGGGTCAGGGTGGTGGAAACACCATATATTTT
TRBD1,once,TRBV7-8,TRBJ2-7,CASSLEGTGGAHRYEQYF,TGTGCCAGCAGCTTAGAAGGGACAGGGGGCGCTCACCGCTACGAGCAGTACTTC
TRBD2,-,TRBV4-2,TRBJ2-1,CASSQVGNSGSREYNEQFF,TGTGCCAGCAGCCAAGTAGGGAATAGCGGGAGTCGTGAGTACAATGAGCAGTTCTTC
-,-,TRBV9,TRBJ1-1,CASSARQNMNTEAFF,TGTGCCAGCAGCGCACGACAGAACATGAACACTGAAGCTTTCTTT
-,-,TRBV18,TRBJ1-4,CASSPPTGSNEKLFF,TGTGCCAGCTCACCACCCACAGGTTCGAATGAAAAACTGTTTTTT
-,-,TRBV12-5,TRBJ1-4,CASGLVPGEKLFF,TGTGCTAGTGGTTTGGTACCGGGGGAAAAACTGTTTTTT
TRBD1,-,TRBV2,TRBJ1-4,CASSRDRSGATNEKLFF,TGTGCCAGCAGTCGGGACAGGAGTGGAGCAACTAATGAAAAACTGTTTTTT
-,-,TRBV10-2,TRBJ2-1,CASSELGGEFF,TGCGCCAGCAGTGAGTTAGGGGGTGAGTTCTTC
-,few,TRBV12-3/TRBV12-4,TRBJ1-2,CASSIREYGYTF,TGTGCCAGCAGCATAAGGGAGTATGGCTACACCTTC
TRBD1,-,TRBV19,TRBJ1-6,CASSVLRDRGDNSPLHF,TGTGCCAGTAGTGTTCTCCGGGACAGGGGGGATAATTCACCCCTCCACTTT
-,-,TRBV28,TRBJ1-5,CASMQGQGQPQHF,TGTGCCAGCATGCAGGGGCAAGGTCAGCCCCAGCATTTT
TRBD2,-,TRBV5-4,TRBJ2-1,CASSQLAGSYQSYNEQFF,TGTGCCAGCAGCCAGCTAGCGGGATCCTACCAAAGCTACAATGAGCAGTTCTTC
TRBD1,once,TRBV6-5,TRBJ1-6,CASSTGVDNSPLHF,TGTGCCAGCAGTACAGGGGTGGATAATTCACCCCTCCACTTT
TRBD2,-,TRBV10-3,TRBJ2-1,CAIKEGAGGPVGEQFF,TGTGCCATCAAGGAGGGAGCGGGAGGGCCCGTGGGGGAGCAGTTCTTC
-,once,TRBV6-5,TRBJ1-2,CASSYSAVGGYTF,TGTGCCAGCAGTTATAGCGCAGTAGGTGGCTACACCTTC
-,-,TRBV30,TRBJ1-1,CAWSQLGRIWTEAFF,TGTGCCTGGAGCCAGCTAGGTCGTATTTGGACTGAAGCTTTCTTT
-,-,TRBV7-9,TRBJ1-4,CASSGQWEKLFF,TGTGCCAGCAGCGGACAGTGGGAAAAACTGTTTTTT
TRBD2,-,TRBV6-1,TRBJ2-5,CASSGGTSGDQETQYF,TGTGCCAGCAGTGGAGGGACTAGCGGGGACCAAGAGACCCAGTACTTC
TRBD1,few,TRBV29-1,TRBJ1-6,CSGQTGPNSPLHF,TGCAGCGGCCAGACAGGGCCTAATTCACCCCTCCACTTT
TRBD2,-,TRBV19,TRBJ2-3,CASSQTSISTDTQYF,TGTGCCAGTAGTCAGACTAGCATCAGCACAGATACGCAGTATTTT
-,-,TRBV5-4,TRBJ2-1,CASSPLANSYNEQFF,TGTGCCAGCAGCCCCCTCGCGAACTCCTACAATGAGCAGTTCTTC
TRBD1,-,TRBV28,TRBJ2-7,CASSPIWTGDDYEQYF,TGTGCCAGCAGTCCGATATGGACAGGGGATGACTACGAGCAGTACTTC
TRBD1,-,TRBV6-5,TRBJ2-2,CASSWTGGGELFF,TGTGCCAGCAGTTGGACAGGTGGTGGGGAGCTGTTTTTT
-,-,TRBV15,TRBJ2-5,CATSAGPRETQYF,TGTGCCACCAGCGCGGGACCCCGGGAGACCCAGTACTTC
TRBD1,few,TRBV6-2/TRBV6-3,TRBJ1-2,CASSRPLGTGYGYTF,TGTGCCAGCAGTCGCCCTCTGGGGACAGGATATGGCTACACCTTC
TRBD1,-,TRBV10-3,TRBJ1-1,CAISAGQVNTEAFF,TGTGCCATCAGTGCAGGACAGGTCAACACTGAAGCTTTCTTT
TRBD1,-,TRBV30,TRBJ1-1,CAWSWTGGATSTEAFF,TGTGCCTGGTCTTGGACAGGAGGGGCTACGAGCACTGAAGCTTTCTTT
-,once,TRBV9,TRBJ1-2,CASSPPSWTDYGYTF,TGTGCCAGCAGCCCTCCCAGCTGGACAGACTATGGCTACACCTTC
TRBD1,-,TRBV3-1/TRBV3-2,TRBJ1-1,CASSPDRGYAEAFF,TGTGCCAGCAGCCCGGACAGGGGGTATGCTGAAGCTTTCTTT
-,-,TRBV7-9,TRBJ2-2,CASSLAGEAGELFF,TGTGCCAGCAGCTTAGCGGGAGAGGCCGGGGAGCTGTTTTTT
-,-,TRBV7-2,TRBJ2-1,CASSLGRGRSDEQFF,TGTGCCAGCAGCCTCGGGAGGGGGCGCAGCGATGAGCAGTTCTTC
TRBD2,-,TRBV9,TRBJ2-5,CASSVAGGFQETQYF,TGTGCCAGCAGCGTTGCGGGGGGGTTCCAAGAGACCCAGTACTTC
-,-,TRBV5-6,TRBJ1-2,CASSLQGLGYTF,TGTGCCAGCAGCTTGCAGGGTCTTGGCTACACCTTC
-,-,TRBV9,TRBJ2-1,CASKSGRLDNEQFF,TGTGCCAGCAAGTCCGGGAGATTGGACAATGAGCAGTTCTTC
TRBD2,-,TRBV29-1,TRBJ2-1,CSVDRSGNNEQFF,TGCAGCGTTGATCGGAGCGGGAACAATGAGCAGTTCTTC
TRBD2,-,TRBV24-1,TRBJ2-7,CATSATSGSYEQYF,TGTGCCACCAGTGCTACTAGCGGGAGTTACGAGCAGTACTTC
-,once,TRBV9,TRBJ2-1,CASSVAGGVGNEQFF,TGTGCCAGCAGCGTAGCTGGAGGGGTCGGCAATGAGCAGTTCTTC
TRBD2,-,TRBV7-2,TRBJ2-3,CASSQTSGSYHF,TGTGCCAGCAGCCAGACTAGCGGGAGCTACCATTTT
TRBD2,-,TRBV9,TRBJ2-7,CASSVVAGGPVEQYF,TGTGCCAGCAGCGTAGTAGCGGGAGGGCCAGTAGAGCAGTACTTC
TRBD1,-,TRBV7-9,TRBJ2-7,CASSLGTGDIRDEQYF,TGTGCCAGCAGCTTAGGGACAGGGGATATCCGAGACGAGCAGTACTTC
TRBD2,-,TRBV10-2,TRBJ2-1,CASGAPSGTYNEQFF,TGCGCCAGCGGGGCCCCTAGCGGGACTTACAATGAGCAGTTCTTC
TRBD1,-,TRBV5-1,TRBJ1-1,CASRPDRGNTEAFF,TGCGCCAGCAGACCTGACAGGGGAAACACTGAAGCTTTCTTT
TRBD1,once,TRBV7-9,TRBJ2-7,CASRSDRGSYEQYF,TGTGCCAGCAGGTCGGACAGGGGTTCCTACGAGCAGTACTTC
-,-,TRBV11-2,TRBJ2-6,CASSLGGGANVLTF,TGTGCCAGCAGCTTAGGAGGTGGGGCCAACGTCCTGACTTTC
TRBD1,-,TRBV6-5,TRBJ1-3,CASSYQGAPGNTIYF,TGTGCCAGCAGTTATCAGGGGGCGCCTGGAAACACCATATATTTT
-,-,TRBV6-5,TRBJ2-7,CASSNKDWSYEQYF,TGTGCCAGCAGCAACAAGGACTGGTCCTACGAGCAGTACTTC
TRBD1,-,TRBV12-5,TRBJ2-5,CASGFSGGDETQYF,TGTGCTAGTGGTTTCTCAGGGGGCGACGAGACCCAGTACTTC
-,-,TRBV4-3,TRBJ2-1,CASSQDPGRAYNEQFF,TGCGCCAGCAGCCAAGATCCGGGTCGAGCCTACAATGAGCAGTTCTTC
-,-,TRBV6-5,TRBJ1-4,CASSYSNPGEKLFF,TGTGCCAGCAGTTACTCGAACCCGGGAGAAAAACTGTTTTTT
TRBD2,-,TRBV11-2,TRBJ2-1,CASRRYPTSGRGKYNEQFF,TGTGCCAGCAGACGATACCCGACTAGCGGGCGGGGGAAATACAATGAGCAGTTCTTC
TRBD1,-,TRBV5-6,TRBJ2-5,CASSPGTELVETQYF,TGTGCCAGCAGCCCGGGGACAGAACTTGTGGAGACCCAGTACTTC
TRBD1,-,TRBV5-8,TRBJ2-3,CASSLGQGLASTDTQYF,TGTGCCAGCAGCTTGGGACAGGGTCTGGCAAGCACAGATACGCAGTATTTT
-,-,TRBV6-5,TRBJ2-3,CASSKRDSSTDTQYF,TGTGCCAGCAGTAAAAGGGACTCTAGCACAGATACGCAGTATTTT
TRBD1,once,TRBV18,TRBJ2-4,CASSPLQGVGKNIQYF,TGTGCCAGCTCACCCCTACAGGGGGTAGGCAAAAACATTCAGTACTTC
-,-,TRBV19,TRBJ2-5,CATGGLAVPGDQETQYF,TGTGCCACCGGCGGGTTAGCGGTGCCGGGAGACCAAGAGACCCAGTACTTC